One and the same sample provided the 28 T cell receptor beta chains below, sequenced in a study of blood T cell repertoires in COVID-19. Clones were read by immunoSEQ multiplex PCR, and TCRdb kept only the in-frame ones, dropping some. The table shows about 210,000 clones, with 89% occurring only once. Sequencing input: PBMCs or T cells enriched from blood (not recorded which). The receptors were gathered from a woman in her late teens or twenties who had recovered from COVID-19.

This rearrangement joins TRBV5-5 to TRBJ2-3; 11 bases are shared with TRBD2. This CDR3 is 16 amino acids long. Germline V CDR1 and CDR2: SGHKS, YYEKEE (reference sequence). The V gene end was trimmed by 4 bases and the J gene end by 4 bases; junction bases not matched to a gene: 8. DNA for the CDR3: TGTGCCAGCAGCCTCCGACTAGCGGGGATGGCAGATACGCAGTATTTT. Residues: CASSLRLAGMADTQYF.

The chain joins TRBV6-5 to TRBJ2-6; D is perhaps TRBD1 (5 bases). This CDR3 is 15 amino acids long. Germline V lookup: CDR1 MNHEY, CDR2 SVGAGI. V was clipped by 2 bases and J by 0 bases, with 5 bases between them. CDR3 nucleotide sequence: TGTGCCAGCAGTTACGACAGCTCTGGGGCCAACGTCCTGACTTTC. Translation: CASSYDSSGANVLTF.

The genes are TRBV19 and TRBJ1-1; TRBD1 matches 8 bases. Per germline, CDR1 LNHDA and CDR2 SQIVND (reference sequence). J was trimmed by 5 bases and V by 5 bases; bases with no gene match: 10. This CDR3 has 15 amino acids. The CDR3 reads CASSSKGQAVTEAFF. Written as DNA, the CDR3 is TGTGCCAGTAGTTCAAAGGGACAGGCGGTGACTGAAGCTTTCTTT.

As for this clone: Other nucleotide sequences in the sample specify the same CDR3. The rearrangement uses TRBV6-2 or TRBV6-3 and TRBJ1-2; a weak D match, TRBD1 (5 bases). The germline CDR1 and CDR2 sequences are MNHEY and SVGEGT. This CDR3 region has 14 residues. V was cut by 3 bases and J by 5 bases, with 13 bases left in between. The CDR3 coding sequence is TGTGCCAGCAGTTATCGGGGGAAACTTTATGGCTACACCTTC. Amino acids: CASSYRGKLYGYTF.

The chain couples TRBV14 to TRBJ1-1; 7 nucleotides line up with TRBD1. This CDR3 has 13 amino acids. CDR1 is SGHDN and CDR2 is FVKESK in the germline V gene. V was pared by 4 bases and J by 4 bases, with 3 bases of the junction left unmatched. The CDR3: CASSRQGITEAFF. The CDR3 nucleotides read TGTGCCAGCAGCCGACAGGGAATCACTGAAGCTTTCTTT.

The chain employs TRBV5-1 and TRBJ2-1, with 8 bases identical to TRBD1. Germline loops: CDR1 SGHRS, CDR2 YFSETQ. CDR3 length: 14 residues. The J segment lost 9 bases and the V segment lost 6 bases, leaving 11 bases of the junction unmatched. CDR3 nucleotide sequence: TGCGCCAGCACCCCGGACAGGGTCGAAGGTGAGCAGTTCTTC. It translates to CASTPDRVEGEQFF.

This clone was found once. The chain uses TRBV18 and TRBJ2-7, with 9 bases identical to TRBD1. The CDR3 extends over 17 amino acids. J lost 1 base, V lost 6 bases, and 13 bases had no gene match. Germline V gene data show CDR1 as KGHSH and CDR2 as LQKENI. The CDR3 DNA follows: TGTGCCAGCTCTGCAAGGGGACAGGGTACGCTTTCCTACGAGCAGTACTTC. Protein sequence: CASSARGQGTLSYEQYF.

The chain employs TRBV9 and TRBJ1-2, with 8 bases lining up with TRBD1. There are 13 residues in the CDR3. The germline V gene encodes CDR1 SGDLS and CDR2 YYNGEE. V lost 4 bases and J lost 8; bases outside the gene matches: 7. DNA of the CDR3: TGTGCCAGCAGCCATACAGGGGGACGGGGCTACACCTTC. Its protein product is CASSHTGGRGYTF.

The chain couples TRBV5-5 to TRBJ1-1; D unclear. The ends were cut back, 4 bases at V and 1 base at J, with 2 bases in the middle. The CDR3 is 11 amino acids. From germline, CDR1 is SGHKS and CDR2 YYEKEE (reference sequence). The CDR3 nucleotides are TGTGCCAGCAGCCAGAACACTGAAGCTTTCTTT. The encoded protein is CASSQNTEAFF.

A few counts support this clone. The chain is built from TRBV5-4 and TRBJ1-1; possibly TRBD1 for D (6 bases). Per germline, CDR1 SGHNT and CDR2 YYREEE (reference sequence). The CDR3 is made up of 13 amino acids. V was cut by 4 bases and J by 4 bases, with 11 bases left in between. CDR3 in amino acids: CASSLGQPTEAFF. In DNA, the CDR3 is TGTGCCAGCAGCCTCGGACAGCCCACTGAAGCTTTCTTT.

V usage is TRBV5-4 and J usage is TRBJ2-3; the D is unclear. Germline CDR1 is SGHNT and CDR2 is YYREEE (reference sequence). The length of the CDR3 is 13 residues. V was pared by 2 bases and J by 1 base, with 5 bases between. The CDR3 loop is CASSLSGTDTQYF. Here the CDR3 DNA reads TGTGCCAGCAGCTTATCTGGCACAGATACGCAGTATTTT.

This chain links TRBV7-2 with TRBJ1-6; 7 positions agree with TRBD1. This CDR3 comprises 17 residues. The V and J ends lost 5 bases and 7 bases, in that order; junction bases with no gene match: 14. CDR1 and CDR2 from the germline V gene are SGHTA and FQGNSA. In DNA form, the CDR3 reads TGTGCCAGCAGCCTAACCAGAACGACAGGGTTGAATTCACCCCTCCACTTT. This gives the protein CASSLTRTTGLNSPLHF.

The chain employs TRBV5-1 and TRBJ1-5; tentative D call: TRBD1 (6 bases). The CDR3 length is 17 residues. Trimming pared 0 bases from V and 2 bases from J, leaving 15 bases between. Germline lookup yields CDR1 SGHRS and CDR2 YFSETQ. The CDR3 sequence is CASSLEGRGIGNQPQHF. In DNA form, the CDR3 reads TGCGCCAGCAGCTTGGAGGGCAGGGGCATAGGCAATCAGCCCCAGCATTTT.

The chain has TRBV5-1 and TRBJ2-1; 12 bases align to TRBD2. Germline lookup yields CDR1 SGHRS and CDR2 YFSETQ. J lost 5 bases, V lost 3 bases, and 9 bases had no gene match. The CDR3 is 17 residues long. In DNA form, the CDR3 reads TGCGCCAGCAGCTCCCTAGCGGGGGGGCTCTTTGACAATGAGCAGTTCTTC. It specifies CASSSLAGGLFDNEQFF.

The chain couples TRBV6-2 or TRBV6-3 to TRBJ2-1; D possibly corresponds to TRBD2 (7 bases). Trimming pared 6 bases from V and 15 bases from J, leaving 18 bases between. Per germline, CDR1 MNHEY and CDR2 SVGEGT. The CDR3 is made up of 12 amino acids. CDR3 coding DNA: TGTGCCAGCAGCCCCGGGGGGCCGTCGTCGTTCTTC. This codes for CASSPGGPSSFF.

DNA for the CDR3: TGTGCCGGGGCCCCCCGGGACAGGTTGAACTATGGCTACACCTTC. This encodes CAGAPRDRLNYGYTF. This chain uses TRBV21-1 with TRBJ1-2; the table gives TRBD1 as D, unverified against the DNA. TRBV21-1 is termed a pseudogene. This CDR3 has 15 residues.

The CDR3, as DNA: TGTGCCAGCAGCTCAGGCCCCTTCTATGGCTACACCTTC. This encodes CASSSGPFYGYTF. The chain recombines TRBV27 with TRBJ1-2, with no clear D. In germline, CDR1 is MNHEY, CDR2 SMNVEV (reference sequence). Trimming left V 6 bases short and J 4 bases short, with 12 bases between. This CDR3 contains 13 residues.

The chain carries TRBV6-5 and TRBJ2-7; 8 nucleotides align to TRBD2. Germline CDR1 MNHEY, CDR2 SVGAGI. CDR3 length: 13 residues. Trimming removed 2 bases from V and 4 bases from J; junction bases left unmatched: 1. The CDR3 DNA is TGTGCCAGCAGTTACCAGCGGGGGTACGAGCAGTACTTC. Amino acids: CASSYQRGYEQYF.

This chain connects TRBV11-2 to TRBJ2-3; D uncertain. The CDR3 has 14 residues. Looked up from germline, CDR1 is SGHAT and CDR2 is FQNNGV. The V end was cut by 4 bases, the J end by 1 base, with 9 bases between. In DNA form, the CDR3 reads TGTGCCAGCAGCTCCGGGTTGGGCACAGATACGCAGTATTTT. Encoded protein: CASSSGLGTDTQYF.

The chain links TRBV6-1 to TRBJ2-1; TRBD1 is a possible D gene (5 bases). V was cut by 2 bases and J by 6 bases, with 14 bases left in between. Germline lookup yields CDR1 MNHNS and CDR2 SASEGT. This CDR3 is built from 15 residues. The CDR3: CASSEWSGWGNEQFF. The CDR3 region has the DNA TGTGCCAGCAGTGAATGGTCAGGGTGGGGCAATGAGCAGTTCTTC.

V and J are TRBV9 and TRBJ1-2, with D unclear. The CDR3 has 15 amino acids. Germline-derived CDR1 and CDR2 are SGDLS and YYNGEE. The V end lost 4 bases, the J end lost 3 bases, and 16 bases lay between the germline ends. The CDR3 DNA is TGTGCCAGCAGCCCCCGAGGAGAGACCTACTATGGCTACACCTTC. It encodes CASSPRGETYYGYTF.

The rearrangement links TRBV4-1 to TRBJ2-1; 7 positions match TRBD2. Germline CDR1 and CDR2: MGHRA and YSYEKL. The J segment lost 6 bases and the V segment lost 1 base, leaving 6 bases of the junction unmatched. This CDR3 region has 15 residues. The CDR3 reads CASSQGLARTNEQFF. DNA for the CDR3: TGCGCCAGCAGCCAAGGACTAGCAAGAACCAATGAGCAGTTCTTC.

The chain recombines TRBV4-1 with TRBJ2-2; TRBD1 might be the D (5 bases). V was trimmed by 1 base and J by 10 bases, leaving 19 bases between them. CDR3 length equals 16 residues. CDR1 is MGHRA and CDR2 is YSYEKL in the germline V gene. CDR3 protein: CASSQAGSGARAELFF. DNA of the CDR3: TGCGCCAGCAGCCAAGCGGGTAGTGGGGCCAGGGCGGAGCTGTTTTTT.

This chain connects TRBV6-5 to TRBJ1-4; tentatively, D is TRBD1 (6 bases). CDR1 MNHEY and CDR2 SVGAGI come from the germline V gene. V was pared by 6 bases and J by 11 bases, with 19 bases between. This CDR3 region has 14 residues. CDR3 sequence reads: CASSDRPEGVKLFF. The DNA of the CDR3 is TGTGCCAGCAGCGACCGGCCAGAGGGGGTGAAACTGTTTTTT.

The chain uses TRBV4-1 and TRBJ1-2; no clear D gene. Germline CDR1 and CDR2: MGHRA and YSYEKL. There are 12 residues in the CDR3. Trimming shortened V by 0 bases and J by 8 bases, and 7 bases separated the two germline ends. This chain's CDR3 is CASSQEARGYTF. CDR3 DNA: TGCGCCAGCAGCCAAGAAGCTCGGGGCTACACCTTC.

The chain joins TRBV12-3 or TRBV12-4 to TRBJ1-2, with D possibly being TRBD1 (5 bases). This CDR3 comprises 13 residues. V was trimmed by 1 base and J by 7 bases, leaving 10 bases between them. In nucleotides, the CDR3 is TGTGCCAGCAGTTTAGGAAGGGGTTTTGGCTACACCTTC. Residues: CASSLGRGFGYTF.

This clone has a single count. J is TRBJ2-4 and V is TRBV11-2; TRBD1 aligns across 10 bases. In germline, CDR1 is SGHAT, CDR2 FQNNGV. The CDR3 is made up of 17 amino acids. Unmatched junction bases numbered 9, after V lost 0 bases and J lost 7 bases. The CDR3 sequence is CASSLDRDRGTGNIQYF. CDR3 nucleotide sequence: TGTGCCAGCAGCTTAGATCGGGACAGGGGAACGGGTAACATTCAGTACTTC. The whole variable domain, filled in from reference TRBV11-2 and TRBJ2-4, reads EAGVAQSPRYKIIEKRQSVAFWCNPISGHATLYWYQQILGQGPKLLIQFQNNGVVDDSQLPKDRFSAERLKGVDSTLKIQPAKLEDSAVYLCASSLDRDRGTGNIQYFGAGTRLSVL.

The CDR3 DNA reads as TGTGCCAGCAGTTACGAAGGAGATGACAGCTACTATGGCTACACCTTC. Its translation: CASSYEGDDSYYGYTF. This chain joins TRBV6-5 and TRBJ1-2; tentatively, D is TRBD1 (5 bases). The germline V gene encodes CDR1 MNHEY and CDR2 SVGAGI. The CDR3 length is 16 residues. With 2 bases removed from V and 3 bases from J, the gap between germline ends came to 16 bases.